The 28 T cell receptor beta chains reported below all come from one sample, sequenced in a study of blood T cell repertoires in COVID-19. Sequencing was performed with immunoSEQ multiplex PCR; in TCRdb, only in-frame clones are kept and a portion is missing. The data contain hundreds of thousands of clones, 84% of them seen just once; the ten biggest clones take up about a sixth. The sequencing sample was made of peripheral blood. These receptors originate from an elderly woman with active or convalescent COVID-19.

The chain uses TRBV18 and TRBJ2-2; 10 nucleotides agree with TRBD2. Losses at the gene ends were 4 bases for V and 7 bases for J; bases not matched to a gene: 9. This CDR3 comprises 16 residues. From germline, CDR1 is KGHSH and CDR2 LQKENI. The CDR3 reads CASSLGLAAGVGELFF. Written as DNA, the CDR3 is TGTGCCAGCTCACTTGGACTAGCGGCAGGGGTCGGGGAGCTGTTTTTT.

This clone has a handful of counts. The chain joins TRBV7-2 to TRBJ1-1; D remains ambiguous. Germline loops: CDR1 SGHTA, CDR2 FQGNSA. CDR3 length: 15 amino acids. Trimming left V 6 bases short and J 7 bases short, with 21 bases between. The CDR3 is CASSPSQMYAHEAFF. Written as DNA, the CDR3 is TGTGCCAGCAGTCCAAGTCAGATGTACGCCCATGAAGCTTTCTTT.

The CDR3 is CASSQPETYEQYF. The CDR3 coding sequence is TGTGCCAGCAGCCAACCGGAGACCTACGAGCAGTACTTC. The V and J genes are TRBV3-1 (or the pseudogene TRBV3-2) and TRBJ2-7; no clear D. The V end was cut by 2 bases, the J end by 2 bases, with 7 bases between. The CDR3 has 13 residues. From germline, CDR1 is LGHDT and CDR2 YNNKEL (reference sequence).

This chain uses TRBV11-3 with TRBJ1-4, with D possibly being TRBD1 (6 bases). The CDR3 length is 12 residues. V was clipped by 2 bases and J by 8 bases, with 6 bases between them. Germline V gene lookup returns CDR1 SGHNT and CDR2 YENEEA. The CDR3 reads CASSLRGEKLFF. The CDR3 region has the DNA TGTGCCAGCAGCTTAAGGGGGGAAAAACTGTTTTTT.

The chain links TRBV2 to TRBJ1-6; D remains ambiguous. Trimming shortened V by 7 bases and J by 5 bases, and 15 bases separated the two germline ends. The V gene's germline CDR1 is SNHLY and CDR2 FYNNEI. The CDR3 runs to 15 residues. CDR3 residues: CASKERAVDNSPLHF. The CDR3 bases are TGTGCCAGCAAGGAGAGGGCAGTTGATAATTCACCCCTCCACTTT.

This rearrangement joins TRBV6-4 to TRBJ1-1, with 8 bases identical to TRBD1. This CDR3 spans 13 amino acids. Trimming cost V 3 bases and J 5 bases; bases outside gene matches: 2. Germline CDR1 MRHNA, CDR2 SNTAGT. CDR3 region: CASSEHRGTEAFF. CDR3 in DNA: TGTGCCAGCAGTGAACACAGGGGGACTGAAGCTTTCTTT.

The V and J genes are TRBV5-5 and TRBJ2-3; 9 bases are shared with TRBD2. This CDR3 comprises 18 residues. The V gene end was trimmed by 3 bases and the J gene end by 0 bases; junction bases not matched to a gene: 11. Looked up from germline, CDR1 is SGHKS and CDR2 is YYEKEE (reference sequence). The CDR3 DNA reads TGTGCCAGCAGCTATGGACTAGCGAGAACGTCTAGCACAGATACGCAGTATTTT. Amino acids: CASSYGLARTSSTDTQYF.

This chain links TRBV5-1 with TRBJ2-4, with D unclear. Germline-derived CDR1 and CDR2 are SGHRS and YFSETQ. The CDR3 loop spans 14 amino acids. Trimming removed 6 bases at V and 0 bases at J, with 10 bases between. The CDR3 region is CASKEVEAKNIQYF. In DNA form, the CDR3 reads TGCGCCAGCAAAGAGGTGGAAGCCAAAAACATTCAGTACTTC.

The chain joins TRBV9 to TRBJ2-5; possibly TRBD2 for D (6 bases). Germline lookup yields CDR1 SGDLS and CDR2 YYNGEE. The V and J ends lost 4 bases and 2 bases respectively, with 12 bases between them. The CDR3 runs to 14 residues. CDR3 DNA: TGTGCCAGCAGCCCCGGACTAATTCAAGAGACCCAGTACTTC. Translated: CASSPGLIQETQYF.

The chain has TRBV5-4 and TRBJ1-1, with 9 bases aligning to TRBD1. Germline lookup yields CDR1 SGHNT and CDR2 YYREEE (reference sequence). CDR3 length: 13 residues. The V and J ends lost 2 bases and 7 bases, in that order; junction bases with no gene match: 3. The CDR3 spells CASSLTGGFEAFF. The CDR3 region has the DNA TGTGCCAGCAGCTTAACAGGGGGCTTTGAAGCTTTCTTT.

This rearrangement joins TRBV24-1 to TRBJ1-4; the D gene is possibly TRBD1 (5 bases). Germline CDR1 is KGHDR and CDR2 is SFDVKD. The CDR3 has 13 amino acids. Deletions cut 0 bases from V and 8 bases from J, with 6 bases between. The DNA of the CDR3 is TGTGCCACCAGTGATTTGAGGACAGAAAAACTGTTTTTT. Its translation is CATSDLRTEKLFF.

This chain links TRBV5-1 with TRBJ1-3; TRBD1 might be the D (5 bases). CDR1 is SGHRS, CDR2 YFSETQ, per germline. The CDR3 extends over 15 amino acids. V dropped 6 bases and J dropped 4 bases, with 17 bases sitting between them. The CDR3 is CASTYEPGPGNTIYF. CDR3 coding DNA: TGCGCCAGCACCTATGAACCAGGGCCAGGAAACACCATATATTTT.

V is TRBV6-2 or TRBV6-3 and J is TRBJ2-7; the match to TRBD1 covers 9 bases. The length of the CDR3 is 13 residues. Germline V gives CDR1 MNHEY, CDR2 SVGEGT. V was pared by 6 bases and J by 8 bases, with 8 bases of the junction left unmatched. The CDR3 DNA sequence: TGTGCCAGCAGCGTTGGGACAGGGACGAAGCAGTACTTC. This sequence encodes CASSVGTGTKQYF.

This chain links TRBV21-1 with TRBJ2-7; the table assigns TRBD2, which was not confirmed against the DNA. TRBV21-1 constitutes a pseudogene. The CDR3 covers 17 residues. The DNA of the CDR3 is TGTGCCAGCAGCAAAAAAGGTGTGGCCGGAGTTTCCTACGAGCAGTACTTC. Protein: CASSKKGVAGVSYEQYF.

The chain carries TRBV6-5 and TRBJ1-1; 7 bases match TRBD1. Germline V lookup: CDR1 MNHEY, CDR2 SVGAGI. Trimming cost V 4 bases and J 1 base; bases outside gene matches: 6. The CDR3 has 15 amino acids. CDR3 in amino acids: CASSSDRVGNTEAFF. In DNA, the CDR3 is TGTGCCAGCAGTTCCGACAGGGTCGGGAACACTGAAGCTTTCTTT.

The CDR3 is CATSGEGRKTRTDTQYF. CDR3 DNA sequence: TGTGCCACCAGCGGGGAGGGACGGAAGACTCGCACAGATACGCAGTATTTT. The chain employs TRBV15 and TRBJ2-3; 7 bases agree with TRBD2. Germline V CDR1 and CDR2: LNHNV, YYDKDF (reference sequence). Unmatched junction bases numbered 12, after V lost 5 bases and J lost 1 base. The length of the CDR3 is 17 residues.

This sequence joins TRBV4-2 and TRBJ1-5; possible D gene TRBD1, 5 bases. The germline CDR1 and CDR2 sequences are LGHNA and YNFKEQ. V gave up 0 bases and J gave up 7 bases, with 10 bases separating them. This CDR3 is 14 amino acids long. The CDR3 DNA reads as TGTGCCAGCAGCCAAGATAGGGGCAGGCAGCCCCAGCATTTT. This codes for CASSQDRGRQPQHF.

The gene calls are TRBV5-4 and TRBJ1-1; D is perhaps TRBD1 (5 bases). V dropped 5 bases and J dropped 3 bases, with 14 bases sitting between them. The germline V gene encodes CDR1 SGHNT and CDR2 YYREEE (reference sequence). The CDR3 runs to 14 residues. The CDR3 region has the DNA TGTGCCAGCAGAAGACAGTGGGGGGACACTGAAGCTTTCTTT. This sequence encodes CASRRQWGDTEAFF. Complete variable domain (other parts from reference TRBV5-4 and TRBJ1-1): ETGVTQSPTHLIKTRGQQVTLRCSSQSGHNTVSWYQQALGQGPQFIFQYYREEENGRGNFPPRFSGLQFPNYSSELNVNALELDDSALYLCASRRQWGDTEAFFGQGTRLTVV.

A word on this clone: The same CDR3 also results from other DNA sequences found in this sample. The chain recombines TRBV6-5 with TRBJ2-7, with 10 bases lining up with TRBD1. V trimming: 3 bases; J trimming: 2 bases; junction bases outside the gene matches: 1. Germline lookup yields CDR1 MNHEY and CDR2 SVGAGI. The CDR3 is 14 amino acids. The CDR3 here is CASSYGTGAYEQYF. The CDR3 nucleotides read TGTGCCAGCAGTTATGGGACAGGGGCCTACGAGCAGTACTTC.

This clone is a singleton in its sample. This sequence joins TRBV5-1 and TRBJ2-3; 12 bases are a match to TRBD2. The CDR3 runs 17 residues. The junction had 4 bases not matched to a gene; V was cut back by 2 bases and J by 0 bases. Germline CDR1 reads SGHRS; CDR2 reads YFSETQ. The CDR3 spells CASSFGLAGTSTDTQYF. The CDR3 nucleotides read TGCGCCAGCAGCTTCGGACTAGCGGGGACTAGCACAGATACGCAGTATTTT.

The rearrangement uses TRBV6-5 and TRBJ1-5; D is undetermined. Germline CDR1 and CDR2: MNHEY and SVGAGI. CDR3 length: 13 amino acids. The V gene lost 5 bases and the J gene lost 7 bases, with 12 bases spanning the gap. The CDR3 bases are TGTGCCAGCAGTAAGCAGGAAGACCAGCCCCAGCATTTT. Protein product: CASSKQEDQPQHF.

The chain couples TRBV11-2 to TRBJ1-4, with a weak D call TRBD1 (6 bases). V was clipped by 5 bases and J by 5 bases, with 15 bases between them. Per germline, CDR1 SGHAT and CDR2 FQNNGV. This CDR3 is built from 15 residues. The CDR3 bases are TGTGCCAGCAGCCCCTGGGGAGGGACAAATGAAAAACTGTTTTTT. Its translation: CASSPWGGTNEKLFF.

Note on this clone: This specimen includes other DNA sequences encoding the same CDR3. The rearrangement joins TRBV18 to TRBJ1-5; 7 nucleotides agree with TRBD1. J lost 4 bases, V lost 3 bases, and 0 bases had no gene match. This CDR3 has 13 residues. Per germline, CDR1 KGHSH and CDR2 LQKENI. CDR3 protein: CASSPGQNQPQHF. As DNA, the CDR3 is TGTGCCAGCTCACCGGGACAGAATCAGCCCCAGCATTTT.

The rearrangement uses TRBV18 and TRBJ2-2; maybe TRBD1 (5 bases). CDR1 KGHSH and CDR2 LQKENI come from the germline V gene. The CDR3 has 14 residues. Trimming took off 3 bases at V and 5 bases at J, with 10 bases between the two ends. This CDR3 is CASSPAGRTGELFF. The CDR3 DNA reads as TGTGCCAGCTCACCGGCAGGGCGAACCGGGGAGCTGTTTTTT.

CDR3 in amino acids: CASSFGEGTDTQYF. As DNA, the CDR3 is TGTGCCAGCAGCTTTGGGGAGGGCACAGATACGCAGTATTTT. The J gene is TRBJ2-3, the V gene TRBV7-2, with D tentatively TRBD2 (6 bases). Trimming stripped 3 bases from V and 1 base from J, with 8 bases between. Germline V CDR1 and CDR2: SGHTA, FQGNSA. CDR3 size: 14 residues.

The chain couples TRBV12-3 or TRBV12-4 to TRBJ1-2; D call uncertain. Trimming took off 3 bases at V and 8 bases at J, with 10 bases between the two ends. The CDR3 loop spans 12 amino acids. The CDR3 spells CASSLTRRGYTF. The DNA for the CDR3 is TGTGCCAGCAGTTTGACACGTCGGGGCTACACCTTC.

The CDR3 reads CASSLGGTLNTEAFF. In DNA form, the CDR3 reads TGTGCCAGCAGCTTAGGTGGGACTTTGAACACTGAAGCTTTCTTT. The rearrangement uses TRBV13 and TRBJ1-1; D might be TRBD1 (5 bases). V was cut by 0 bases and J by 0 bases, with 8 bases left in between. CDR1 is PRHDT, CDR2 FYEKMQ, per germline (reference sequence). The CDR3 has 15 residues.

This rearrangement joins TRBV29-1 to TRBJ2-6, with TRBD1 matching 10 bases. The CDR3 has 16 amino acids. With 6 bases clipped from V and 0 bases from J, the junction kept 5 bases outside the gene matches. Per the germline V gene, CDR1 is SQVTM and CDR2 is ANQGSEA. The CDR3 region is CSVSGTGASGANVLTF. In DNA, the CDR3 is TGCAGCGTATCCGGGACAGGGGCCTCTGGGGCCAACGTCCTGACTTTC. The full variable domain, rest sourced from reference TRBV29-1 and TRBJ2-6, is SAVISQKPSRDICQRGTSLTIQCQVDSQVTMMFWYRQQPGQSLTLIATANQGSEATYESGFVIDKFPISRPNLTFSTLTVSNMSPEDSSIYLCSVSGTGASGANVLTFGAGSRLTVL.